These T cell receptor beta chains were read from a single sample in a study of CD4 T cells in relation to SARS-CoV-2 and coronaviruses. Their antigen targets remain unknown. The data were produced by immunoSEQ multiplex PCR, yet TCRdb's version contains in-frame clones alone and is incomplete. Of roughly 25,000 clones listed, approximately 80% were seen once; the top ten hold about 14%. The specimen sequenced was CD4+ T cells from PBMCs, cultured in vitro. Every receptor here comes from a human donor in good health. Each CDR3 is given without its conserved first and last residue.

TRBJ1-5 | TRBV30 | AWSGQGTSNQPQH
TRBJ2-3 | TRBV28 | ASSAAALSSDTQY
TRBJ2-1 | TRBV24-1 | ATSDLDLDVNEQF
TRBJ1-4 | TRBV19 | ASSENEKLF
TRBJ2-7 | TRBV7-8 | ASSEDGLAGNVDEQY
TRBJ2-7 | TRBV27 | ASSLGQRTYEQY
TRBJ2-5 | TRBV18 | ASSPSRGAGIGTETQY
TRBJ2-2 | TRBV7-9 | ASSQRGGPNTGELF
TRBJ1-1 | TRBV2 | ASKRTGIDTEAF
TRBJ2-7 | TRBV14 | ASSQFESRVPAEQY
TRBJ2-7 | TRBV29-1 | SVEEGDNSYEQY
TRBJ1-4 | TRBV19 | ASSFVNRGLKEKLF
TRBJ2-7 | TRBV12-3/TRBV12-4 | ASRRDSYEQY
TRBJ1-2 | TRBV5-4 | ASSLTRGSSGYT
TRBJ1-1 | TRBV11-2 | ASSLVQGGNTEAF
TRBJ1-5 | TRBV19 | ASSNIGQEQPQH